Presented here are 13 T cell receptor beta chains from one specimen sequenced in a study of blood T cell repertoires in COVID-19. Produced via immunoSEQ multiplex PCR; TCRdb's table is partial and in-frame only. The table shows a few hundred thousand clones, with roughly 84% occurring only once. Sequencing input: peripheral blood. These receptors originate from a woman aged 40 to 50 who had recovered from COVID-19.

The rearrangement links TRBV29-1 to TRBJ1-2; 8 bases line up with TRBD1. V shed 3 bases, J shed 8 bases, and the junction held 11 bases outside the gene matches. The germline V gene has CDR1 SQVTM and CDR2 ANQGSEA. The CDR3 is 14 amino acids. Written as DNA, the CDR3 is TGCAGCGTTGATCCCCGGCAGGGGGCTGAAGGCTACACCTTC. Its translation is CSVDPRQGAEGYTF.

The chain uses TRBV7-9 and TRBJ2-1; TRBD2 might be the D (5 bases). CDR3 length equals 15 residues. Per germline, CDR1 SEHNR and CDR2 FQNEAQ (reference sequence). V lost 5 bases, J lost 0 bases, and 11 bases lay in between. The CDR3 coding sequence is TGTGCCAGCAGCCTTACGGGAAGCTCCTACAATGAGCAGTTCTTC. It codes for CASSLTGSSYNEQFF.

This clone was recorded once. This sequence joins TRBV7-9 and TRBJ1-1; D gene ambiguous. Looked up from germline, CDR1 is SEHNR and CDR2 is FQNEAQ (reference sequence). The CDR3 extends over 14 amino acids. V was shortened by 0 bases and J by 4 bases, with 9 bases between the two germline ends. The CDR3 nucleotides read TGTGCCAGCAGCTTAGCACAGCGGGGCACTGAAGCTTTCTTT. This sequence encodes CASSLAQRGTEAFF.

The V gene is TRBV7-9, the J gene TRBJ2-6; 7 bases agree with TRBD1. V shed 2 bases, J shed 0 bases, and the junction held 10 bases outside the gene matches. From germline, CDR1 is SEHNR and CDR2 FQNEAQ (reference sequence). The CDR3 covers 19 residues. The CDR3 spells CASSLKPGQPLSGANVLTF. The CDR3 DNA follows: TGTGCCAGCAGCTTAAAACCGGGACAGCCCCTCTCTGGGGCCAACGTCCTGACTTTC.

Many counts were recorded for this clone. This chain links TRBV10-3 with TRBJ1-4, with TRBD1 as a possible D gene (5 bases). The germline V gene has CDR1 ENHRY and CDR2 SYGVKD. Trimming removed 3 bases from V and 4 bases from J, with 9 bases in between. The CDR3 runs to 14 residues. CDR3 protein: CAISDFGGNEKLFF. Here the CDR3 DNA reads TGTGCCATCAGTGATTTCGGGGGTAATGAAAAACTGTTTTTT.

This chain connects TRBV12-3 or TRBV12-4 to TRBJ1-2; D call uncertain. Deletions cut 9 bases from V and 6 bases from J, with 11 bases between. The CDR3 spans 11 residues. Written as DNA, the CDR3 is TGTGCCAGTACTACCCTCAATGGCTACACCTTC. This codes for CASTTLNGYTF.

DNA for the CDR3: TGCGCCAGCAGGGCACCGGGACAGGGCGTCACTGAAGCTTTCTTT. It is translated as CASRAPGQGVTEAFF. The rearrangement links TRBV10-2 to TRBJ1-1; 9 bases align to TRBD1. Germline assignment: CDR1 WSHSY and CDR2 SAAADI. CDR3 length equals 15 residues. J lost 4 bases, V lost 6 bases, and 9 bases had no gene match.

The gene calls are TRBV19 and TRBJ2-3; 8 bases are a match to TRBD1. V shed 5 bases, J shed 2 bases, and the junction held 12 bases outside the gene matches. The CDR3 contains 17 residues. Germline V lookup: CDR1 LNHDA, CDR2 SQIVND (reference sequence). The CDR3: CASSFGQGHRYTDTQYF. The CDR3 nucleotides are TGTGCCAGTAGTTTCGGACAGGGCCATAGATACACAGATACGCAGTATTTT.

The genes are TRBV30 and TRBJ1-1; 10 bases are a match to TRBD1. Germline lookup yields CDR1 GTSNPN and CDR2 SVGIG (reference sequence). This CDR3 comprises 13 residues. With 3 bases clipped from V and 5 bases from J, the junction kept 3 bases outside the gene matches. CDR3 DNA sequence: TGTGCCTGGAGCAAGGACAGGGGGACTGAAGCTTTCTTT. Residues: CAWSKDRGTEAFF. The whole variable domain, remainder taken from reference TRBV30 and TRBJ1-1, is SQTIHQWPATLVQPVGSPLSLECTVEGTSNPNLYWYRQAAGRGLQLLFYSVGIGQISSEVPQNLSASRPQDRQFILSSKKLLLSDSGFYLCAWSKDRGTEAFFGQGTRLTVV.

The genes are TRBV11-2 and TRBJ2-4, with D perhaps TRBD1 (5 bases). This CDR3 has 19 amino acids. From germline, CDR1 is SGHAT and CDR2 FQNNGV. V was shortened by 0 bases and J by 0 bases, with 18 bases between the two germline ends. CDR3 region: CASSLDWVGQILAKNIQYF. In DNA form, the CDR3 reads TGTGCCAGCAGCTTAGATTGGGTGGGGCAGATACTAGCCAAAAACATTCAGTACTTC.

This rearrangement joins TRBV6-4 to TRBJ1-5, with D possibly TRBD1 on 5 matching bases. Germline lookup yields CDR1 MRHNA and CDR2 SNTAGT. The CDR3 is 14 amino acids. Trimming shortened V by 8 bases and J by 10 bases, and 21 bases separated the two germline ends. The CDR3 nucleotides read TGTGCCAGCGGGGACTCCCTCGACTTTCGCCCCCAGCATTTT. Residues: CASGDSLDFRPQHF.

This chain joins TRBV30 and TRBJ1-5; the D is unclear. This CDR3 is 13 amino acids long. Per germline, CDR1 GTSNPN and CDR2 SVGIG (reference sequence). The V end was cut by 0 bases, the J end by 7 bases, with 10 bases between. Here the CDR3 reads CAWSVRGGQPQHF. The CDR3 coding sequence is TGTGCCTGGAGTGTCCGCGGTGGACAGCCCCAGCATTTT. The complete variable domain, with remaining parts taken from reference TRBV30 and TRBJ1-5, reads SQTIHQWPATLVQPVGSPLSLECTVEGTSNPNLYWYRQAAGRGLQLLFYSVGIGQISSEVPQNLSASRPQDRQFILSSKKLLLSDSGFYLCAWSVRGGQPQHFGDGTRLSIL.

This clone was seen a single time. CDR3 coding DNA: TGTGCCAGCACCCAAAGGGGGGAAGCTTTCTTT. This gives the protein CASTQRGEAFF. The chain employs TRBV12-3 or TRBV12-4 and TRBJ1-1, with a weak D call TRBD1 (6 bases). V gave up 7 bases and J gave up 8 bases, with 11 bases separating them. The CDR3 is 11 amino acids.